This T cell receptor beta chain was captured in a study of blood T cell repertoires in COVID-19. About the research overall: Nucleic acid was either cDNA or gDNA, and it came from T cells, B-cell-depleted T cells, or PBMCs.

The CDR3 contains 14 residues. Germline CDR1 SGHRS, CDR2 YFSETQ. Trimming removed 0 bases at V and 2 bases at J, with 8 bases between. Points on this clone: Other DNA sequences in the same sample also yield this CDR3.

Only in-frame clones appear in the TCRdb table, and some are missing; sequencing was by immunoSEQ multiplex PCR. The data contain 65,000 to 80,000 clones, 88% of them seen just once; the ten biggest clones take up about 2.7%. The chain links TRBV5-1 to TRBJ2-5; D perhaps matches TRBD1 (5 bases). The receptor's source is a man between 65 and 85 years old with active or convalescent COVID-19. Sequencing input: peripheral blood. The CDR3 coding sequence is TGCGCCAGCAGCTTGGGTGGGGCTCAAGAGACCCAGTACTTC. It encodes CASSLGGAQETQYF.